Here is one TCR beta chain with its context. This clone was seen just once. Its antigen has not been determined. Base qualities are missing; no much larger clone stands one base away. This record comes from a study of regulatory dendritic cells for organ transplantation (dated by TCRdb to about 2017). Looking at the study overall: Monocytes were cultured with vitamin D3 on days 0 and 4 and with IL-10 on day 4 to generate regulatory dendritic cells. On day 6, LPS was added to the DC cultures to test how the DCs responded to a strong maturation-inducing agent. Sorted naive and memory CD4+ and CD8+ T cells had their TCRbeta repertoires sequenced both before and after allostimulation with either regulatory or mature dendritic cells.

What the study reported, not specific to this receptor: Among the resting subsets, the most alloreactive TCR clonotypes were found in memory CD8+ T cells. Sequencing was done in only a couple of subjects, and the authors reported considerable heterogeneity between individuals in the alloreactive memory CD8+ T cell pool. Repertoires were highly diverse in naive CD4+ and CD8+ T cells, less diverse in memory cells, and most oligoclonal in memory CD8+ cells. Allostimulation expanded memory CD8+ clones in both subjects, but regulatory dendritic cells appeared to induce more limited expansion than mature dendritic cells.

There are 13 amino acids in the CDR3, from cysteine to phenylalanine inclusive. Only CDR3 DNA is held: 39 bases, read in frame from base 1. At the junction V is shortened by 0 bases and J by 6 bases, with 9 bases in between. CDR1 GTSNPN and CDR2 SVGIG are derived from the germline V gene (reference sequence). A multiplexed two-step PCR with Vbeta-specific forward primers and Jbeta-specific reverse primers was used to amplify the TCRbeta CDR3 regions. Through the immunoSEQ service, the TCRbeta libraries were run on an Illumina instrument for sequencing. The paper's processing steps were these. V, D and J genes were assigned using IMGT annotation, and counts were corrected for multiplex PCR bias using synthetic CDR3 analogues. In the immunoSEQ Analyzer, repertoire clonality was calculated as one minus the normalized Shannon entropy. Clonal expansion was defined using Fisher's exact test with Benjamini-Hochberg false discovery rate control and a two-tailed threshold of P<0.01. As stored in TCRdb, this immuneACCESS dataset retains in-frame rearrangements with V and J assigned. A fraction of the clones does not appear; measured against another copy, unresolved V genes explain less than half of the discrepancy, and the remainder lacks a known reason. V and J calls and clone size come straight from that table; D and trimming were deduced from the DNA. This sample has around 19,000 clones in its table, and roughly 88% of those were observed once. Approximately 0.75% of the sample belongs to the ten largest clones.

Sorted T cell subsets were CFSE-labeled and co-cultured for roughly five days with allogeneic regulatory or mature dendritic cells at a 1:10 DC:T ratio. FACS was used to sort naive T cells as CD45RA+ cells and memory T cells as CD45RO+ CD4+ or CD8+ cells. A couple of healthy control subjects provided the T cells used for TCR sequencing. Genomic DNA was extracted with the Qiagen DNeasy Blood & Tissue Kit. The sequence is built from TRBV30 and TRBJ1-5; the D gene remains uncertain. This clonotype was obtained from a human donor in good health. Sequenced input: naive CD4+ T cells from blood cultured with regulatory dendritic cells. The cell subset or site label, read with the paper, signifies: CD45RA+ naive T cells. The DNA sequence is as follows: TGTGCCTGGAGTGTAACCAGATTTCAGCCCCAGCATTTT. It translates as CAWSVTRFQPQHF.